These T cell receptor beta chains were read from a single sample in a study of T cell changes during pregnancy in multiple sclerosis. The assay was immunoSEQ multiplex PCR, and TCRdb's table has in-frame clones only and misses some. The sample consists of tens of thousands of clones, around nine tenths of them appearing once. The source material was CD4+ T cells from peripheral blood mononuclear cells, sampled in the first trimester of pregnancy. Every receptor here comes from a female donor with multiple sclerosis, enrolled in a pregnancy study. The CDR3 runs from the conserved cysteine through the conserved F or W. A D gene is named only where the DNA matches it firmly. The size of a clone is reported for some rows only, either as once, few or many, or as a class for expanded clones.

TGTGCCAGCAGTCCGGTCCGACCGGGGTACGACACTGAAGCTTTCTTT	CASSPVRPGYDTEAFF	TRBJ1-1	-	-	TRBV28
TGTGCCAGCAGTATAGCGGGAGGAATCTACAATGAGCAGTTCTTC	CASSIAGGIYNEQFF	TRBJ2-1	TRBD2	-	TRBV27
TGTGCCAGCAGCGGAAGGGGGACTAGCGGGACCTACAATGAGCAGTTCTTC	CASSGRGTSGTYNEQFF	TRBJ2-1	TRBD2	-	TRBV7-8
TGTGCCATCGGGGGAAAGGGGGGGAGCACAGATACGCAGTATTTT	CAIGGKGGSTDTQYF	TRBJ2-3	-	once	TRBV10-3
TGCGCCAGCAGCTTGGATCGGAGAACAGATACGCAGTATTTT	CASSLDRRTDTQYF	TRBJ2-3	-	once	TRBV5-1
TGTGCCAGCAGCTTTTCTACCGCCCTACAGGGGGCTCACAATCAGCCCCAGCATTTT	CASSFSTALQGAHNQPQHF	TRBJ1-5	TRBD1	-	TRBV7-9
TGTGCCAGTAGCTTTGGACAGGGAAACACTGAAGCTTTCTTT	CASSFGQGNTEAFF	TRBJ1-1	TRBD1	-	TRBV19
TGCGCCAGCAGACAGGGAGAGACCCAGTACTTC	CASRQGETQYF	TRBJ2-5	-	-	TRBV5-1
TGTGCCAGCAGCCGGGAGGGACAGGGGGCCTACGAGCAGTACTTC	CASSREGQGAYEQYF	TRBJ2-7	TRBD1	-	TRBV5-5
TGTGCCAGCAGCTTAGGGGCTAGCGGGAGTACCGACGAGCAGTACTTC	CASSLGASGSTDEQYF	TRBJ2-7	TRBD2	-	TRBV7-2
TGTGCCAGCAGTTTGGCGGGGTATGGCTACACCTTC	CASSLAGYGYTF	TRBJ1-2	-	-	TRBV28
TGTGCCAGCAGCTGGACTAGCGGGAGCGAGCAGTACTTC	CASSWTSGSEQYF	TRBJ2-7	TRBD2	few	TRBV7-3
TGTGCCAGCAGGGACAGGCCTCCTAATGAAAAACTGTTTTTT	CASRDRPPNEKLFF	TRBJ1-4	TRBD1	-	TRBV28
TGTGCCAGAAAAACGGGACTAGCGGGATATGAGCAGTTCTTC	CARKTGLAGYEQFF	TRBJ2-1	TRBD2	-	TRBV25-1
TGTGCCAGCAAACAGGGGGCTCGAGGCTACACCTTC	CASKQGARGYTF	TRBJ1-2	TRBD1	-	TRBV19
TGTGCCAGCAGCTACTTCGGGACAGAAAACATCGATGAGCAGTTCTTC	CASSYFGTENIDEQFF	TRBJ2-1	TRBD1	-	TRBV11-2
TGTGCCATCAGTGGACCGGGACTAGCGGCCTATAGCTCCTACAATGAGCAGTTCTTC	CAISGPGLAAYSSYNEQFF	TRBJ2-1	TRBD2	-	TRBV10-3
TGTGCCAGCAGCTTGGTATCAGCGGGGGACTACAATGAGCAGTTCTTC	CASSLVSAGDYNEQFF	TRBJ2-1	TRBD2	-	TRBV5-6
TGTGCCAGCAGCCCACAGGGACAGCCCCAGCATTTT	CASSPQGQPQHF	TRBJ1-5	-	-	TRBV28
TGTGCCAGCTCACCACCGGCAGGGGTGAACACTGAAGCTTTCTTT	CASSPPAGVNTEAFF	TRBJ1-1	-	-	TRBV18
TGTGCCAGCAGCTTGAGGGGGCCGAACACTGAAGCTTTCTTT	CASSLRGPNTEAFF	TRBJ1-1	TRBD1	few	TRBV5-4
TGTGCCAGCAGTTTGGAACTAGCGGGATCCACCGGGGAGCTGTTTTTT	CASSLELAGSTGELFF	TRBJ2-2	TRBD2	-	TRBV28
TGTGCCAGCAGCAAAGCGGCTAGCTCCTACAATGAGCAGTTCTTC	CASSKAASSYNEQFF	TRBJ2-1	-	-	TRBV7-3
TGCAGCGTTTACAGCGGGAGTCAATACAATGAGCAGTTCTTC	CSVYSGSQYNEQFF	TRBJ2-1	TRBD2	-	TRBV29-1
TGTGCCAGTAGTTTCCGGGACAGGGGAGAGACCCAGTACTTC	CASSFRDRGETQYF	TRBJ2-5	TRBD1	-	TRBV19
TGTGCCAGCACCGTCCCTAGCGGGATACCCTCAGATGGCAATGAGCAGTTCTTC	CASTVPSGIPSDGNEQFF	TRBJ2-1	TRBD2	-	TRBV2
TGTGCCAGCACTACTAGCGGGAGTTCCGGGGAGCTGTTTTTT	CASTTSGSSGELFF	TRBJ2-2	TRBD2	-	TRBV27
TGTGCCAGCATCTCCCGGGGTCGCGAAAACATTCAGTACTTC	CASISRGRENIQYF	TRBJ2-4	-	-	TRBV6-1
TGTGCCAGCAGCCTACAGGGGGCTGGAAACACCATATATTTT	CASSLQGAGNTIYF	TRBJ1-3	TRBD1	-	TRBV4-2
TGTGCCAGCAGTGAAAATTCAGGGAACGGCCCCCAGCATTTT	CASSENSGNGPQHF	TRBJ1-5	-	-	TRBV2